Below, 26 T cell receptor beta chains from the same sample are listed, as sequenced in a study of CD8 T cells in ankylosing spondylitis. TCRdb reprocessed the 5' RACE reads with MiXCR, giving one entry per CDR3 protein. There are around 150,000 distinct CDR3 sequences in the sample; under 14% occur only once, and about 29% lies in the top ten. Sequencing input: blood, either unsorted or a sorted T cell fraction (not recorded which). Every receptor here comes from a male donor with ankylosing spondylitis or in good health (not recorded which).

This clonotype was detected ten times or more. V is TRBV6-2 or TRBV6-3 and J is TRBJ2-2; 9 bases are a match to TRBD2. Trimming removed 6 bases from V and 4 bases from J; junction bases left unmatched: 6. The CDR3 length is 15 residues. The germline V gene encodes CDR1 MNHEY and CDR2 SVGEGT. The CDR3 nucleotides are TGTGCCAGCAGAGCAATAGCGGGAGCCACCGGGGAGCTGTTTTTT. It is translated as CASRAIAGATGELFF.

This clonotype was detected ten times or more. CDR3: CASSEALVQFF. The CDR3 DNA sequence: TGTGCCAGCAGTGAAGCGCTTGTTCAGTTCTTC. V gene TRBV2 combines with J gene TRBJ2-1, with D hard to call. Germline CDR1 and CDR2: SNHLY and FYNNEI. The CDR3 extends over 11 amino acids. V was trimmed by 0 bases and J by 13 bases, leaving 7 bases between them.

This chain joins TRBV7-8 and TRBJ2-1; 13 bases map to TRBD2. The CDR3 totals 15 residues. Unmatched junction bases numbered 9, after V lost 7 bases and J lost 9 bases. Germline assignment: CDR1 SGHVS and CDR2 FQNEAQ. The CDR3 coding sequence is TGTGCCAGCACCCAAGGACTAGCGGGAGTTGGTGAGCAGTTCTTC. It yields the protein CASTQGLAGVGEQFF.

This clonotype was seen at least ten times. This rearrangement joins TRBV5-4 to TRBJ1-3; D is unresolved. The CDR3 extends over 14 amino acids. Germline V CDR1 and CDR2: SGHNT, YYREEE (reference sequence). V dropped 0 bases and J dropped 0 bases, with 4 bases sitting between them. The CDR3, as DNA: TGTGCCAGCAGCTTGGATACCTCTGGAAACACCATATATTTT. Translating it yields CASSLDTSGNTIYF.

This clonotype was counted at least ten times. This chain uses TRBV20-1 with TRBJ2-2; 9 bases map to TRBD1. The CDR3 is 14 residues long. Unmatched junction bases numbered 7, after V lost 6 bases and J lost 5 bases. Per the germline V gene, CDR1 is DFQATT and CDR2 is SNEGSKA (reference sequence). CDR3 nucleotide sequence: TGCAGTGCCAAGGGACAGGGTCGGACCGGGGAGCTGTTTTTT. It yields the protein CSAKGQGRTGELFF.

J is TRBJ2-3 and V is TRBV20-1; D unresolved. This CDR3 spans 11 amino acids. Germline values: CDR1 DFQATT, CDR2 SNEGSKA (reference sequence). V lost 7 bases, J lost 4 bases, and 9 bases lay in between. In nucleotides, the CDR3 is TGCAGTGTCTTTCCCGCAGATACGCAGTATTTT. Its protein is CSVFPADTQYF.

This clonotype has at least ten counts. This chain links TRBV27 with TRBJ1-1; D is undetermined. The CDR3 is made up of 12 amino acids. Trimming shortened V by 10 bases and J by 5 bases, and 14 bases separated the two germline ends. CDR1 and CDR2 (germline): MNHEY, SMNVEV (reference sequence). CDR3 region: CATSSNLTEAFF. In nucleotides, the CDR3 is TGTGCCACCTCTTCAAATTTGACTGAAGCTTTCTTT.

The table lists this clonotype with a few counts. This CDR3 is CASSLEPRAGYSNQPQHF. CDR3 coding DNA: TGTGCCAGCAGCTTAGAGCCTCGTGCGGGATATAGCAATCAGCCCCAGCATTTT. This chain joins TRBV11-2 and TRBJ1-5; the D is unclear. The germline V gene has CDR1 SGHAT and CDR2 FQNNGV. The CDR3 loop spans 18 amino acids. V was clipped by 0 bases and J by 0 bases, with 15 bases between them.

This clonotype was detected ten times or more. The chain employs TRBV6-5 and TRBJ2-1; unclear D gene. This CDR3 is 15 amino acids long. Germline assignment: CDR1 MNHEY and CDR2 SVGAGI. Trimming took 4 bases from V and 0 from J, leaving 10 bases between them. The CDR3 sequence is CASSLNRPSYNEQFF. CDR3 bases: TGTGCCAGCAGTTTAAATAGGCCCTCCTACAATGAGCAGTTCTTC.

This chain uses TRBV5-6 with TRBJ1-1, with 9 bases fitting TRBD1. V shed 1 base, J shed 3 bases, and the junction held 13 bases outside the gene matches. In germline, CDR1 is SGHDT, CDR2 YYEEEE. This CDR3 comprises 18 residues. The CDR3 bases are TGTGCCAGCAGCTTGTTTGGGGCCTTACAGGGGGCGGACACTGAAGCTTTCTTT. Encoded protein: CASSLFGALQGADTEAFF.

This clonotype occurred many times. This chain links TRBV3-1 with TRBJ2-3; a weak D match, TRBD1 (7 bases). Per the germline V gene, CDR1 is LGHDT and CDR2 is YNNKEL (reference sequence). CDR3 length equals 15 residues. V was pared by 4 bases and J by 1 base, with 12 bases between. The CDR3 here is CASSPDRRGTDTQYF. The CDR3 coding sequence is TGTGCCAGCAGCCCGGACAGGAGGGGCACAGATACGCAGTATTTT.

This clonotype was counted at least ten times. This chain links TRBV20-1 with TRBJ2-7; 12 bases are shared with TRBD1. Trimming removed 4 bases from V and 3 bases from J; junction bases left unmatched: 7. This CDR3 is 15 amino acids long. Looked up from germline, CDR1 is DFQATT and CDR2 is SNEGSKA (reference sequence). The CDR3 loop reads CSATDRDRGRYEQYF. CDR3 coding DNA: TGCAGTGCTACTGACCGGGACAGGGGGCGCTACGAGCAGTACTTC.

This clonotype occurred many times. V usage is TRBV6-5 and J usage is TRBJ1-2; D might be TRBD1 (5 bases). The CDR3 spans 16 residues. V gave up 0 bases and J gave up 6 bases, with 17 bases separating them. The germline gives CDR1 MNHEY, CDR2 SVGAGI. DNA for the CDR3: TGTGCCAGCAGTTACTCGAAGACAGTAAGAGCGAATGGCTACACCTTC. It specifies CASSYSKTVRANGYTF.

This clonotype has just a few counts. V and J are TRBV12-3 or TRBV12-4 and TRBJ2-1, with unresolved D. The CDR3 has 13 residues. The V end lost 10 bases, the J end lost 0 bases, and 10 bases lay between the germline ends. CDR3 bases: TGTGCCATCCAGAGAAGCTCCTACAATGAGCAGTTCTTC. Amino acids: CAIQRSSYNEQFF.

This clonotype has at least ten counts. This chain uses TRBV29-1 with TRBJ1-6, with D possibly TRBD1 on 5 matching bases. From germline, CDR1 is SQVTM and CDR2 ANQGSEA. V gave up 4 bases and J gave up 6 bases, with 10 bases separating them. The CDR3 sequence is 13 residues long. DNA for the CDR3: TGCAGCGTTGCCCTCGACAGTAATTCACCCCTCCACTTT. It codes for CSVALDSNSPLHF.

This clonotype was recorded at least ten times. The chain couples TRBV11-2 to TRBJ1-6, with D perhaps TRBD1 (6 bases). V dropped 0 bases and J dropped 7 bases, with 10 bases sitting between them. The germline gives CDR1 SGHAT, CDR2 FQNNGV. This CDR3 spans 15 amino acids. The CDR3 DNA is TGTGCCAGCAGCTTAGAGGCAGGGGAGAATTCACCCCTCCACTTT. Its protein product is CASSLEAGENSPLHF.

This clonotype was picked up many times. This chain links TRBV3-1 with TRBJ2-5; D is unresolved. CDR3 size: 13 residues. With 3 bases removed from V and 1 base from J, the gap between germline ends came to 6 bases. The germline V gene has CDR1 LGHDT and CDR2 YNNKEL (reference sequence). CDR3 DNA sequence: TGTGCCAGCAGCCATGGCCTCCAAGAGACCCAGTACTTC. Protein sequence: CASSHGLQETQYF.

Many counts were recorded for this clonotype. The chain links TRBV28 to TRBJ2-3, with D tentatively TRBD1 (5 bases). The CDR3 extends over 17 amino acids. Trimming cost V 4 bases and J 8 bases, with 25 bases left between them. Germline CDR1 MDHEN, CDR2 SYDVKM. The CDR3 here is CASSSYTSGKGAVTQYF. For the CDR3, the DNA is TGTGCCAGCAGTTCCTACACCTCAGGGAAGGGCGCGGTTACGCAGTATTTT.

This clonotype was counted many times. The chain employs TRBV18 and TRBJ2-1; TRBD2 matches at 9 bases. V gave up 6 bases and J gave up 10 bases; unmatched junction bases: 4. Germline V lookup: CDR1 KGHSH, CDR2 LQKENI. This CDR3 has 12 residues. The CDR3 sequence: CASSLAGSEQFF. In nucleotides, the CDR3 is TGTGCCAGCTCCCTAGCGGGAAGCGAGCAGTTCTTC.

This clonotype was recorded many times. This chain joins TRBV20-1 and TRBJ1-6; TRBD1 matches at 7 bases. Trimming took 0 bases from V and 7 from J; bases not matched to a gene: 6. The CDR3 runs 15 residues. Germline loops: CDR1 DFQATT, CDR2 SNEGSKA (reference sequence). The CDR3 here is CSAREGQTKNSPLHF. Written as DNA, the CDR3 is TGCAGTGCTAGAGAGGGACAGACAAAAAATTCACCCCTCCACTTT.

The chain joins TRBV9 to TRBJ2-5; D uncertain. The CDR3 covers 15 residues. Germline CDR1 and CDR2: SGDLS and YYNGEE. Trimming removed 4 bases at V and 4 bases at J, with 17 bases between. This CDR3 reads CASSSRGTSVETQYF. The CDR3 DNA sequence: TGTGCCAGCAGCTCCCGAGGTACAAGTGTAGAGACCCAGTACTTC. Drawing the rest from reference TRBV9 and TRBJ2-5, the complete variable domain is DSGVTQTPKHLITATGQRVTLRCSPRSGDLSVYWYQQSLDQGLQFLIQYYNGEERAKGNILERFSAQQFPDLHSELNLSSLELGDSALYFCASSSRGTSVETQYFGPGTRLLVL.

This clonotype was counted at least ten times. The V and J genes are TRBV20-1 and TRBJ1-2; D unresolved. This CDR3 region has 13 residues. Per germline, CDR1 DFQATT and CDR2 SNEGSKA (reference sequence). Trimming pared 1 base from V and 5 bases from J, leaving 11 bases between. CDR3 sequence (DNA): TGCAGTGCTAGAGGGAGACCATCGTATGGCTACACCTTC. Its protein is CSARGRPSYGYTF.

This clonotype was observed at least ten times. The chain joins TRBV15 to TRBJ1-5, with TRBD1 matching 7 bases. Trimming removed 0 bases from V and 4 bases from J; junction bases left unmatched: 3. This CDR3 is 15 amino acids long. From germline, CDR1 is LNHNV and CDR2 YYDKDF (reference sequence). CDR3 region: CATSRESTGNQPQHF. CDR3 in DNA: TGTGCCACCAGCAGAGAATCGACAGGGAATCAGCCCCAGCATTTT.

This clonotype was detected only a few times. The CDR3 spells CASKRGHQETQYF. The CDR3 coding sequence is TGTGCCAGTAAAAGGGGCCACCAAGAGACCCAGTACTTC. The chain combines TRBV19 with TRBJ2-5; D is possibly TRBD1 (5 bases). The CDR3 has 13 residues. V lost 7 bases to trimming and J lost 0 bases, with 9 bases between them. The germline CDR1 and CDR2 sequences are LNHDA and SQIVND (reference sequence).

This clonotype was observed a handful of times. The chain combines TRBV5-1 with TRBJ2-2; unclear D gene. With 1 base removed from V and 1 base from J, the gap between germline ends came to 5 bases. Per germline, CDR1 SGHRS and CDR2 YFSETQ. The CDR3 has 14 residues. The CDR3 nucleotides read TGCGCCAGCAGCTTGCCCGGGAACACCGGGGAGCTGTTTTTT. Its translation is CASSLPGNTGELFF.

This clonotype was observed a handful of times. The chain joins TRBV7-7 to TRBJ2-7, with 7 bases matching TRBD1. CDR3 length equals 16 residues. The germline gives CDR1 SSHAT, CDR2 FNYEAQ (reference sequence). V lost 4 bases to trimming and J lost 0 bases; unmatched junction nucleotides: 9. CDR3 nucleotide sequence: TGTGCCAGCAGCTCGCACCGGGACAGTTTCTCCTACGAGCAGTACTTC. Translated, it gives CASSSHRDSFSYEQYF.